Each of the 31 T cell receptor beta chains below was sequenced from the same sample in a study of shared clonotypes between healthy human individuals. Here immunoSEQ multiplex PCR was the method, and the copy in TCRdb shows in-frame clones only, minus some. The profile shows roughly 640,000 clones, roughly 70% of them singletons. Specimen: memory CD4+ T cells sorted from blood. Regarding subset: CD45RA-negative fraction. These TCRs come from a woman aged 30 to 39 in good health.

CDR3 residues: CASSSHRGKQPQHF. CDR3 in DNA: TGTGCCAGCAGCTCTCACAGGGGGAAGCAGCCCCAGCATTTT. This chain joins TRBV11-2 and TRBJ1-5; 8 bases fit TRBD1. The V segment lost 4 bases and the J segment 7 bases; nucleotides outside the gene matches: 6. Germline assignment: CDR1 SGHAT and CDR2 FQNNGV. This CDR3 has 14 residues.

This sequence joins TRBV5-1 and TRBJ1-1, with 8 bases lining up with TRBD1. V shed 0 bases, J shed 1 base, and the junction held 2 bases outside the gene matches. Per germline, CDR1 SGHRS and CDR2 YFSETQ. This CDR3 spans 15 amino acids. In nucleotides, the CDR3 is TGCGCCAGCAGCTTGGGGGGACAGGCGAACACTGAAGCTTTCTTT. As protein: CASSLGGQANTEAFF.

As concerns this clone: One end of the junction does not line up with germline, which may come from a read error. The chain couples TRBV6-1 to TRBJ2-7; 7 bases are shared with TRBD2. Germline CDR1 MNHNS, CDR2 SASEGT. The CDR3 spans 16 residues. The CDR3: CASGEMPGGPHHEQYF. The CDR3 region has the DNA TGTGCCAGCGGTGAAATGCCGGGAGGTCCCCACCACGAGCAGTACTTC.

Of note for this clone: Other DNA sequences in this specimen translate into the identical CDR3. The chain recombines TRBV30 with TRBJ2-7; D unresolved. The CDR3 is 12 residues long. The germline V and J ends were trimmed by 0 bases and 3 bases, with 6 bases remaining between them. The germline V gene encodes CDR1 GTSNPN and CDR2 SVGIG (reference sequence). This CDR3 is CAWSVVGYEQYF. The CDR3 nucleotides read TGTGCCTGGAGTGTGGTGGGCTACGAGCAGTACTTC.

There are a few counts of this clone. The chain uses TRBV7-9 and TRBJ1-4, with D possibly being TRBD1 (6 bases). CDR1 is SEHNR and CDR2 is FQNEAQ in the germline V gene (reference sequence). This CDR3 comprises 14 residues. Between the trimmed V and J ends, which lost 5 bases and 5 bases, there was a span of 12 bases. CDR3 loop: CASSPRQANEKLFF. The CDR3 nucleotides are TGTGCCAGCAGCCCCAGACAGGCGAATGAAAAACTGTTTTTT.

There are a few counts of this clone. The rearrangement links TRBV11-2 to TRBJ2-2, with TRBD1 matching over 7 bases. Losses at the gene ends were 1 base for V and 2 bases for J; bases not matched to a gene: 13. The CDR3 contains 19 residues. Germline V CDR1 and CDR2: SGHAT, FQNNGV. The DNA for the CDR3 is TGTGCCAGCAGCTTAGCTGGGATGAGGGGGCGCGGTAACACCGGGGAGCTGTTTTTT. Translating it yields CASSLAGMRGRGNTGELFF. Full variable domain (rest looked up from reference TRBV11-2 and TRBJ2-2): EAGVAQSPRYKIIEKRQSVAFWCNPISGHATLYWYQQILGQGPKLLIQFQNNGVVDDSQLPKDRFSAERLKGVDSTLKIQPAKLEDSAVYLCASSLAGMRGRGNTGELFFGEGSRLTVL.

V gene TRBV5-1 combines with J gene TRBJ2-1; no definite D call. Trimming shortened V by 2 bases and J by 8 bases, and 17 bases separated the two germline ends. The CDR3 extends over 15 amino acids. The V gene's germline CDR1 is SGHRS and CDR2 YFSETQ. The CDR3 DNA sequence: TGCGCCAGCAGCTTTAGATCGCATCAAGACCATGAGCAGTTCTTC. Protein sequence: CASSFRSHQDHEQFF.

The chain links TRBV7-9 to TRBJ1-3, with D unresolved. Germline CDR1 and CDR2: SEHNR and FQNEAQ (reference sequence). The CDR3 sequence is 15 residues long. Trimming shortened V by 3 bases and J by 2 bases, and 11 bases separated the two germline ends. The CDR3 protein is CASSLGLMPGNTIYF. The CDR3 DNA is TGTGCCAGCAGCTTGGGCCTAATGCCTGGAAACACCATATATTTT.

This clone was observed a handful of times. This rearrangement joins TRBV7-2 to TRBJ2-2; the match to TRBD2 covers 12 bases. The CDR3 is 16 residues long. V was clipped by 5 bases and J by 7 bases; unmatched bases: 8. Germline V gene data show CDR1 as SGHTA and CDR2 as FQGNSA. The CDR3 coding sequence is TGTGCCAGCAGCCGATCTAGCGGGAGGGCCTTCGGGGAGCTGTTTTTT. This translates into CASSRSSGRAFGELFF.

The chain is built from TRBV5-1 and TRBJ2-2; 10 bases agree with TRBD1. The CDR3 covers 14 residues. From germline, CDR1 is SGHRS and CDR2 YFSETQ. V was pared by 6 bases and J by 4 bases, with 3 bases of the junction left unmatched. The CDR3 nucleotides are TGCGCCAGCAAAGGGACAGGGGCCACCGGGGAGCTGTTTTTT. Its translation is CASKGTGATGELFF.

The chain links TRBV7-9 to TRBJ2-7; D is undetermined. Germline V gives CDR1 SEHNR, CDR2 FQNEAQ (reference sequence). V was shortened by 6 bases and J by 7 bases, with 10 bases between the two germline ends. CDR3 length equals 11 residues. The CDR3 bases are TGTGCCAGCAGGGGTGTTGAGGAGCAGTACTTC. Translation gives CASRGVEEQYF.

The rearrangement links TRBV2 to TRBJ1-1; D not resolved. This CDR3 is built from 15 residues. Germline-derived CDR1 and CDR2 are SNHLY and FYNNEI. V was clipped by 8 bases and J by 4 bases, with 20 bases between them. Here the CDR3 DNA reads TGTGCCAGCGCCGACAATCGAGTTAAGAGCACTGAAGCTTTCTTT. Residues: CASADNRVKSTEAFF.

V is TRBV29-1 and J is TRBJ2-7; 12 bases map to TRBD1. Losses at the gene ends were 6 bases for V and 2 bases for J; bases not matched to a gene: 5. Germline values: CDR1 SQVTM, CDR2 ANQGSEA. The CDR3 is 14 residues long. As DNA, the CDR3 is TGCAGCGTGGCGGGGGACAGGGGGCCCTACGAGCAGTACTTC. Protein product: CSVAGDRGPYEQYF.

The chain couples TRBV7-9 to TRBJ1-2, with D uncertain. V dropped 6 bases and J dropped 2 bases, with 16 bases sitting between them. This CDR3 is 15 amino acids long. Germline assignment: CDR1 SEHNR and CDR2 FQNEAQ (reference sequence). The CDR3 here is CASRFPGSANYGYTF. As DNA, the CDR3 is TGTGCCAGCAGATTCCCGGGCTCCGCGAACTATGGCTACACCTTC.

CDR3 in DNA: TGCGCCAGCAGCCGGACGGGAGTGGGCAATGAGCAGTTCTTC. Its translation: CASSRTGVGNEQFF. The V gene is TRBV5-1, the J gene TRBJ2-1; maybe TRBD2 (6 bases). The ends were cut back, 4 bases at V and 6 bases at J, with 14 bases in the middle. The CDR3 covers 14 residues. Germline CDR1 reads SGHRS; CDR2 reads YFSETQ.

This clone was detected once. The chain couples TRBV10-3 to TRBJ2-2, with 7 nucleotides matching TRBD2. This CDR3 is 17 amino acids long. Unmatched junction bases numbered 14, after V lost 5 bases and J lost 5 bases. CDR1 is ENHRY and CDR2 is SYGVKD in the germline V gene. The CDR3 loop is CAISRLGGGSTTGELFF. CDR3 DNA sequence: TGTGCCATCAGTCGTCTAGGTGGCGGGAGTACGACCGGGGAGCTGTTTTTT.

This clone came up once. The chain links TRBV10-3 to TRBJ2-1, with TRBD2 matching over 10 bases. CDR3 length equals 17 residues. Germline V CDR1 and CDR2: ENHRY, SYGVKD. The ends lost 0 bases at V and 4 bases at J; junction bases unmatched: 6. CDR3: CAISESGLAGAYNEQFF. The CDR3 coding sequence is TGTGCCATCAGTGAGTCGGGGCTAGCGGGAGCATACAATGAGCAGTTCTTC.

This sequence joins TRBV7-2 and TRBJ2-7; 9 nucleotides match TRBD2. The CDR3 covers 16 residues. Germline values: CDR1 SGHTA, CDR2 FQGNSA. The ends lost 2 bases at V and 6 bases at J; junction bases unmatched: 11. The CDR3 is CASSLLAGRLSGEQYF. In DNA form, the CDR3 reads TGTGCCAGCAGCTTACTAGCGGGAAGGTTGTCAGGCGAGCAGTACTTC.

This clone was recorded at least ten times. This chain uses TRBV7-2 with TRBJ2-7; D possibly uses TRBD1 or TRBD2 (5 bases each). CDR3 length: 14 residues. V was pared by 4 bases and J by 7 bases, with 17 bases between. In germline, CDR1 is SGHTA, CDR2 FQGNSA. CDR3 residues: CASSSGPSGGEQYF. For the CDR3, the DNA is TGTGCCAGCAGCTCCGGGCCCTCTGGGGGAGAGCAGTACTTC.

This clone turned up a few times. The chain is built from TRBV28 and TRBJ2-1; the D gene is possibly TRBD2 (5 bases). This CDR3 comprises 16 residues. Trimming cost V 2 bases and J 7 bases, with 18 bases left between them. Germline V CDR1 and CDR2: MDHEN, SYDVKM. CDR3 sequence (DNA): TGTGCCAGCAGTTTAGTAGGCGTCAGTCCGGGGAATGAGCAGTTCTTC. Amino acids: CASSLVGVSPGNEQFF.

This sequence joins TRBV19 and TRBJ1-2; 9 nucleotides line up with TRBD1. Germline V CDR1 and CDR2: LNHDA, SQIVND (reference sequence). The V and J ends lost 4 bases and 6 bases, in that order; junction bases with no gene match: 9. The CDR3 is 15 amino acids. CDR3 loop: CASSTTLTGGDGYTF. As DNA, the CDR3 is TGTGCCAGTAGTACCACCTTAACAGGGGGCGATGGCTACACCTTC. Drawing the rest from reference TRBV19 and TRBJ1-2, the complete variable domain is DGGITQSPKYLFRKEGQNVTLSCEQNLNHDAMYWYRQDPGQGLRLIYYSQIVNDFQKGDIAEGYSVSREKKESFPLTVTSAQKNPTAFYLCASSTTLTGGDGYTFGSGTRLTVV.

The CDR3 reads CASSLGHEGINTIYF. CDR3 nucleotides: TGCGCCAGCAGCTTGGGACATGAGGGAATAAACACCATATATTTT. The chain links TRBV5-1 to TRBJ1-3; no reliable D call. The CDR3 covers 15 residues. The germline V and J ends were trimmed by 0 bases and 6 bases, with 13 bases remaining between them. Germline loops: CDR1 SGHRS, CDR2 YFSETQ.

Worth noting for this clone: This same CDR3 is encoded by further DNA sequences in the sample. This chain links TRBV9 with TRBJ2-3, with TRBD2 matching over 10 bases. The CDR3 consists of 16 residues. Germline V gene lookup returns CDR1 SGDLS and CDR2 YYNGEE. Trimming removed 2 bases from V and 2 bases from J; junction bases left unmatched: 5. As DNA, the CDR3 is TGTGCCAGCAGCGTGGGAGGACTAGCGGACACAGATACGCAGTATTTT. The encoded protein is CASSVGGLADTDTQYF.

The V call is TRBV28, the J call TRBJ2-1, with D perhaps TRBD1 (6 bases). V lost 6 bases to trimming and J lost 1 base, with 16 bases between them. In germline, CDR1 is MDHEN, CDR2 SYDVKM. This CDR3 comprises 16 residues. The CDR3 DNA is TGTGCCAGCAGACGAACAGGGTTTGGTTCCTACAATGAGCAGTTCTTC. This translates into CASRRTGFGSYNEQFF. Using reference TRBV28 and TRBJ2-1 for the parts outside the CDR3, the full variable domain is DVKVTQSSRYLVKRTGEKVFLECVQDMDHENMFWYRQDPGLGLRLIYFSYDVKMKEKGDIPEGYSVSREKKERFSLILESASTNQTSMYLCASRRTGFGSYNEQFFGPGTRLTVL.

This clone was seen just once. This chain links TRBV7-2 with TRBJ2-5, with 10 bases lining up with TRBD2. With 0 bases clipped from V and 7 bases from J, the junction kept 5 bases outside the gene matches. CDR1 is SGHTA, CDR2 FQGNSA, per germline. The CDR3 contains 15 residues. The CDR3 reads CASSLAGLATGTQYF. CDR3 DNA: TGTGCCAGCAGCTTAGCGGGACTAGCGACGGGGACCCAGTACTTC.

This clone appeared a single time. The chain links TRBV5-1 to TRBJ2-5; 8 positions agree with TRBD1. Germline lookup yields CDR1 SGHRS and CDR2 YFSETQ. The CDR3 is made up of 13 amino acids. The ends lost 5 bases at V and 5 bases at J; junction bases unmatched: 5. In DNA form, the CDR3 reads TGCGCCAGCAGTTCAGGGGGCGACGAGACCCAGTACTTC. Translating it yields CASSSGGDETQYF. Based on the CDR3 plus reference TRBV5-1 and TRBJ2-5, the full variable domain is KAGVTQTPRYLIKTRGQQVTLSCSPISGHRSVSWYQQTPGQGLQFLFEYFSETQRNKGNFPGRFSGRQFSNSRSEMNVSTLELGDSALYLCASSSGGDETQYFGPGTRLLVL.

This clone was seen only a few times. The rearrangement uses TRBV6-5 and TRBJ1-6; D is uncertain. Germline-derived CDR1 and CDR2 are MNHEY and SVGAGI. CDR3 length: 13 amino acids. The V end was cut by 6 bases, the J end by 10 bases, with 13 bases between. CDR3 sequence (DNA): TGTGCCAGCAGCCCTACCTTGGGGTCACCCCTCCACTTT. Protein product: CASSPTLGSPLHF.

The genes are TRBV5-4 and TRBJ2-7; 7 nucleotides match TRBD2. Germline-derived CDR1 and CDR2 are SGHNT and YYREEE (reference sequence). V lost 2 bases and J lost 4; bases outside the gene matches: 9. This CDR3 comprises 15 residues. The CDR3 loop reads CASSFPPGLSYEQYF. In nucleotides, the CDR3 is TGTGCCAGCAGCTTCCCTCCGGGACTATCATACGAGCAGTACTTC.

The J gene is TRBJ1-5, the V gene TRBV19; a possible D gene is TRBD1 (5 bases). CDR3 length equals 15 residues. Trimming removed 1 base at V and 5 bases at J, with 12 bases between. Germline V CDR1 and CDR2: LNHDA, SQIVND (reference sequence). In DNA, the CDR3 is TGTGCCAGTAGTATAGTAGGCAGGGCCGATCAGCCCCAGCATTTT. Translation: CASSIVGRADQPQHF.

The rearrangement links TRBV28 to TRBJ1-2; possibly TRBD1 for D (5 bases). Trimming removed 5 bases at V and 4 bases at J, with 11 bases between. Germline-derived CDR1 and CDR2 are MDHEN and SYDVKM. This CDR3 is 13 amino acids long. This CDR3 is CASSTQVLYGYTF. The CDR3 DNA is TGTGCCAGCAGTACACAGGTTCTCTATGGCTACACCTTC.

The genes are TRBV19 and TRBJ2-1; tentative D call: TRBD1 (6 bases). V shed 3 bases and J shed 4 bases, with 13 bases lying between them. From germline, CDR1 is LNHDA and CDR2 SQIVND (reference sequence). The CDR3 is 15 amino acids. CDR3 sequence reads: CASSMGTGFYNEQFF. In DNA, the CDR3 is TGTGCCAGTAGTATGGGAACAGGGTTTTACAATGAGCAGTTCTTC.